The TCR beta chain under discussion was sequenced for a study of blood T cell repertoires in COVID-19. Study at large: Sites across the United States, Italy and Spain contributed samples from acute and convalescent COVID-19. From T cells, B-cell-depleted T cells, or PBMCs came the material, which was cDNA or gDNA.

The CDR3 loop spans 14 amino acids. Unmatched junction bases numbered 7, after V lost 1 base and J lost 8 bases. Germline CDR1 and CDR2: SGHTA and FQGNSA. The table came from immunoSEQ multiplex PCR; TCRdb's copy has only in-frame clones and leaves some out. This table holds 53,000 or so clones, 86% found once. The origin of this receptor is a man aged 80 or over with acute or convalescent COVID-19. The chain joins TRBV7-2 to TRBJ1-2; 7 bases agree with TRBD1. Sequenced: peripheral blood. The chain's CDR3 is CASSLGGAGGGYTF. The CDR3 DNA reads as TGTGCCAGCAGCTTAGGGGGGGCAGGGGGGGGCTACACCTTC.